These 28 T cell receptor beta chains were sequenced from one sample in a study of blood T cell repertoires in COVID-19. Repertoires were generated with immunoSEQ multiplex PCR, while TCRdb's copy carries only in-frame clones and drops some. This table has approximately 190,000 clones, about 86% appearing once. The sequenced sample consisted of PBMCs or T cells enriched from blood (not recorded which). These receptors were obtained from a woman aged 40 to 55 in a cohort exposed to, infected with or recovered from COVID-19 (not recorded which).

This chain joins TRBV6-1 and TRBJ2-1; maybe TRBD2 (5 bases). In germline, CDR1 is MNHNS, CDR2 SASEGT. V was clipped by 3 bases and J by 5 bases, with 14 bases between them. This CDR3 contains 15 residues. The DNA for the CDR3 is TGTGCCAGCAGTGAGTCCGACGGGAACAACAATGAGCAGTTCTTC. Translation: CASSESDGNNNEQFF.

CDR3 protein: CASSRGQGPFYEQYF. The CDR3 coding sequence is TGTGCCAGCAGCAGGGGACAGGGGCCTTTCTACGAGCAGTACTTC. This chain uses TRBV5-6 with TRBJ2-7; 10 bases are a match to TRBD1. With V trimmed by 4 bases and J by 3 bases, 7 bases remained unmatched. The V gene's germline CDR1 is SGHDT and CDR2 YYEEEE. The CDR3 runs 15 residues.

V gene TRBV15 combines with J gene TRBJ1-5; D is unclear. Germline V gives CDR1 LNHNV, CDR2 YYDKDF (reference sequence). The V end was cut by 0 bases, the J end by 2 bases, with 11 bases between. This CDR3 is 16 amino acids long. Written as DNA, the CDR3 is TGTGCCACCAGCAGAGATAGGGCGAGGGGCAATCAGCCCCAGCATTTT. Amino acids: CATSRDRARGNQPQHF.

The chain is built from TRBV5-1 and TRBJ2-3; the D gene is possibly TRBD1 (5 bases). Germline CDR1 is SGHRS and CDR2 is YFSETQ. V shed 0 bases and J shed 2 bases, with 19 bases lying between them. This CDR3 contains 18 residues. The CDR3 nucleotides read TGCGCCAGCAGCTTGGCCGGGCGCAGGGAAACTTCCACAGATACGCAGTATTTT. Its translation: CASSLAGRRETSTDTQYF.

This clone was counted only a few times. The gene calls are TRBV11-2 and TRBJ2-1; 11 positions match TRBD2. This CDR3 contains 14 residues. The V segment lost 2 bases and the J segment 10 bases; nucleotides outside the gene matches: 4. Germline CDR1 reads SGHAT; CDR2 reads FQNNGV. CDR3 residues: CASSLQTSGNEQFF. CDR3 DNA: TGTGCCAGCAGCTTACAGACTAGCGGGAACGAGCAGTTCTTC.

The rearrangement links TRBV6-5 to TRBJ2-5, with 9 positions matching TRBD1. After removal of 4 bases from V and 5 bases from J, the junction contained 8 bases not matched to a gene. CDR1 is MNHEY and CDR2 is SVGAGI in the germline V gene. CDR3 length equals 15 residues. CDR3 sequence reads: CASSWGQGDGETQYF. CDR3 in DNA: TGTGCCAGCAGTTGGGGACAGGGAGACGGGGAGACCCAGTACTTC.

The J gene is TRBJ1-5, the V gene TRBV28; D gene unclear. V was cut by 6 bases and J by 0 bases, with 15 bases left in between. The CDR3 extends over 16 amino acids. From germline, CDR1 is MDHEN and CDR2 SYDVKM. The CDR3 reads CASSLLDYYSNQPQHF. The CDR3 DNA sequence: TGTGCCAGCAGCCTCCTGGACTATTATAGCAATCAGCCCCAGCATTTT.

This clone occurred once. The chain recombines TRBV4-2 with TRBJ2-3; 14 bases are a match to TRBD2. The CDR3 consists of 17 residues. Germline V lookup: CDR1 LGHNA, CDR2 YNFKEQ. With 4 bases clipped from V and 6 bases from J, the junction kept 9 bases outside the gene matches. The CDR3 DNA reads as TGTGCCAGCAGCCTCGGACTAGCGGGGGGTTCATCGGATACGCAGTATTTT. Translation: CASSLGLAGGSSDTQYF.

In its sample, this clone was seen many times. The CDR3 loop is CASKVQGSTEAFF. The CDR3 DNA sequence: TGCGCCAGCAAAGTCCAGGGATCCACTGAAGCTTTCTTT. The chain employs TRBV10-2 and TRBJ1-1; tentative D call: TRBD1 (5 bases). This CDR3 contains 13 residues. V was cut by 7 bases and J by 4 bases, with 13 bases left in between. CDR1 WSHSY and CDR2 SAAADI come from the germline V gene.

The V call is TRBV11-2, the J call TRBJ1-6; D gene unclear. Germline CDR1 reads SGHAT; CDR2 reads FQNNGV. This CDR3 region has 16 residues. Deletions cut 0 bases from V and 3 bases from J, with 9 bases between. The CDR3 DNA follows: TGTGCCAGCAGCTTAGATCTTGGCAGCTATAATTCACCCCTCCACTTT. Protein product: CASSLDLGSYNSPLHF.

The V and J genes are TRBV27 and TRBJ1-2, with 9 positions matching TRBD1. Germline V lookup: CDR1 MNHEY, CDR2 SMNVEV (reference sequence). J gave up 7 bases and V 2 bases, and 20 bases lay outside the gene matches. This CDR3 has 19 amino acids. CDR3 sequence reads: CASSLTFPGQGDLRAGYTF. The CDR3, as DNA: TGTGCCAGCAGTTTAACCTTTCCGGGACAGGGCGACCTGAGGGCTGGCTACACCTTC.

CDR3 residues: CASSPQDRNTGELFF. CDR3 nucleotide sequence: TGTGCCAGCAGCCCCCAGGACAGAAACACCGGGGAGCTGTTTTTT. This rearrangement joins TRBV3-1 (or the pseudogene TRBV3-2) to TRBJ2-2; possible D gene TRBD1, 6 bases. Germline V gene data show CDR1 as LGHDT and CDR2 as YNNKEL (reference sequence). Trimming removed 4 bases from V and 2 bases from J, with 11 bases in between. There are 15 residues in the CDR3.

This chain connects TRBV15 to TRBJ1-1; tentative D call: TRBD1 (5 bases). This CDR3 spans 15 amino acids. Germline CDR1 reads LNHNV; CDR2 reads YYDKDF (reference sequence). V was cut by 0 bases and J by 5 bases, with 13 bases left in between. Here the CDR3 DNA reads TGTGCCACCAGCAGAGAGGGGGGGGAGAGTACTGAAGCTTTCTTT. Translating gives CATSREGGESTEAFF. Using reference TRBV15 and TRBJ1-1 for the parts outside the CDR3, the full variable domain is DAMVIQNPRYQVTQFGKPVTLSCSQTLNHNVMYWYQQKSSQAPKLLFHYYDKDFNNEADTPDNFQSRRPNTSFCFLDIRSPGLGDTAMYLCATSREGGESTEAFFGQGTRLTVV.

V and J are TRBV13 and TRBJ2-7; 7 nucleotides line up with TRBD1. V lost 5 bases and J lost 7; bases outside the gene matches: 5. Germline V gene sequence: CDR1 PRHDT, CDR2 FYEKMQ (reference sequence). The CDR3 is 12 residues long. CDR3 region: CASSQFRGEQYF. CDR3 sequence (DNA): TGTGCCAGCAGCCAATTCAGGGGGGAGCAGTACTTC.

As regards this clone: Other nucleotide sequences in the sample specify the same CDR3. This chain links TRBV13 with TRBJ2-7; D possibly corresponds to TRBD2 (5 bases). The CDR3 covers 15 residues. The germline V and J ends were trimmed by 5 bases and 4 bases, with 18 bases remaining between them. The germline gives CDR1 PRHDT, CDR2 FYEKMQ (reference sequence). The CDR3 nucleotides read TGTGCCAGCAGCAACCTTAGTGGGAGCAGGTACGAGCAGTACTTC. Translation gives CASSNLSGSRYEQYF.

V is TRBV5-1 and J is TRBJ2-6; TRBD1 matches at 9 bases. The J segment lost 3 bases and the V segment lost 4 bases, leaving 8 bases of the junction unmatched. From germline, CDR1 is SGHRS and CDR2 YFSETQ. The CDR3 extends over 17 amino acids. This CDR3 reads CASSPVTGGGGANVLTF. DNA for the CDR3: TGCGCCAGCAGCCCGGTGACAGGGGGTGGTGGGGCCAACGTCCTGACTTTC.

As concerns this clone: Other DNA sequences of this sample code for an identical CDR3. The chain has TRBV19 and TRBJ1-5; TRBD1 matches 7 bases. Germline lookup yields CDR1 LNHDA and CDR2 SQIVND (reference sequence). The CDR3 sequence is 15 residues long. V gave up 2 bases and J gave up 0 bases; unmatched junction bases: 1. Here the CDR3 DNA reads TGTGCCAGTAGTATATACAGGGGTAGCAATCAGCCCCAGCATTTT. It codes for CASSIYRGSNQPQHF.

This chain connects TRBV13 to TRBJ2-4; D perhaps matches TRBD2 (6 bases). Looked up from germline, CDR1 is PRHDT and CDR2 is FYEKMQ (reference sequence). CDR3 length equals 13 residues. V lost 5 bases to trimming and J lost 6 bases, with 11 bases between them. DNA of the CDR3: TGTGCCAGCAGCCCCGGGAGACCAAACATTCAGTACTTC. It encodes CASSPGRPNIQYF.

This clone is a singleton in its sample. The genes are TRBV4-1 and TRBJ1-1; TRBD1 is a possible D gene (6 bases). The CDR3 has 14 residues. From germline, CDR1 is MGHRA and CDR2 YSYEKL. With 4 bases removed from V and 4 bases from J, the gap between germline ends came to 13 bases. Here the CDR3 reads CASSRLQGFTEAFF. The CDR3 DNA reads as TGCGCCAGCAGCCGATTACAGGGCTTCACTGAAGCTTTCTTT.

The rearrangement links TRBV11-3 to TRBJ2-1, with 7 bases that match TRBD1. CDR3 size: 16 residues. V gave up 3 bases and J gave up 0 bases; unmatched junction bases: 5. The germline V gene has CDR1 SGHNT and CDR2 YENEEA. The CDR3 loop reads CASSFGQASSYNEQFF. Written as DNA, the CDR3 is TGTGCCAGCAGCTTCGGACAGGCCAGCTCCTACAATGAGCAGTTCTTC.

The chain links TRBV5-1 to TRBJ2-5, with a tentative D call TRBD2 (7 bases). The ends were cut back, 0 bases at V and 5 bases at J, with 20 bases in the middle. The length of the CDR3 is 17 residues. CDR1 is SGHRS, CDR2 YFSETQ, per germline. The CDR3 region has the DNA TGCGCCAGCAGCTTGGGGACCGCCGGGGGGCCATGGGAGACCCAGTACTTC. Encoded protein: CASSLGTAGGPWETQYF.

This chain joins TRBV6-2 or TRBV6-3 and TRBJ2-2; D remains ambiguous. CDR3 length: 15 residues. CDR1 is MNHEY, CDR2 SVGEGT, per germline. Trimming cost V 4 bases and J 4 bases, with 13 bases left between them. The CDR3 DNA follows: TGTGCCAGCAGTTCTCTAGTGCCGTTCACCGGGGAGCTGTTTTTT. It is translated as CASSSLVPFTGELFF.

The V gene is TRBV19, the J gene TRBJ2-7, with 9 bases that match TRBD2. V gave up 5 bases and J gave up 4 bases; unmatched junction bases: 3. There are 13 residues in the CDR3. The germline V gene has CDR1 LNHDA and CDR2 SQIVND (reference sequence). Written as DNA, the CDR3 is TGTGCCAGTAGTCAAGCGGGAGGTTACGAGCAGTACTTC. This codes for CASSQAGGYEQYF.

The rearrangement uses TRBV24-1 and TRBJ2-1; 11 nucleotides match TRBD2. The germline V gene has CDR1 KGHDR and CDR2 SFDVKD. J was trimmed by 7 bases and V by 4 bases; bases with no gene match: 14. The CDR3 consists of 18 residues. Written as DNA, the CDR3 is TGTGCCACCAGTGACCTGGGGGTCACTAGCGGGAGTAAGAATGAGCAGTTCTTC. It specifies CATSDLGVTSGSKNEQFF.

The V call is TRBV27, the J call TRBJ2-7, with 10 bases aligning to TRBD2. Germline CDR1 MNHEY, CDR2 SMNVEV (reference sequence). This CDR3 is 14 amino acids long. V gave up 2 bases and J gave up 7 bases; unmatched junction bases: 5. The CDR3 bases are TGTGCCAGCAGTTTAGCCCTAGCGGGGGTTGAGCAGTACTTC. It specifies CASSLALAGVEQYF.

The chain has TRBV12-3 or TRBV12-4 and TRBJ1-1; D gene unclear. The V end was cut by 1 base, the J end by 4 bases, with 7 bases between. The CDR3 is 13 residues long. The CDR3 sequence: CASSLGGITEAFF. As DNA, the CDR3 is TGTGCCAGCAGTTTAGGAGGGATCACTGAAGCTTTCTTT.

This chain links TRBV30 with TRBJ2-1; possible D gene TRBD1, 6 bases. The ends were cut back, 0 bases at V and 4 bases at J, with 16 bases in the middle. The CDR3 extends over 16 amino acids. Germline lookup yields CDR1 GTSNPN and CDR2 SVGIG (reference sequence). CDR3 amino acids: CAWSVSPNRAYNEQFF. The CDR3 nucleotides read TGTGCCTGGAGTGTATCCCCCAACAGGGCTTACAATGAGCAGTTCTTC.

The V and J genes are TRBV2 and TRBJ1-2; D gene unclear. Germline CDR1 reads SNHLY; CDR2 reads FYNNEI. There are 13 residues in the CDR3. V was shortened by 4 bases and J by 7 bases, with 13 bases between the two germline ends. This CDR3 is CASSGSGFGGYTF. In DNA, the CDR3 is TGTGCCAGCAGTGGGTCGGGTTTCGGTGGCTACACCTTC.